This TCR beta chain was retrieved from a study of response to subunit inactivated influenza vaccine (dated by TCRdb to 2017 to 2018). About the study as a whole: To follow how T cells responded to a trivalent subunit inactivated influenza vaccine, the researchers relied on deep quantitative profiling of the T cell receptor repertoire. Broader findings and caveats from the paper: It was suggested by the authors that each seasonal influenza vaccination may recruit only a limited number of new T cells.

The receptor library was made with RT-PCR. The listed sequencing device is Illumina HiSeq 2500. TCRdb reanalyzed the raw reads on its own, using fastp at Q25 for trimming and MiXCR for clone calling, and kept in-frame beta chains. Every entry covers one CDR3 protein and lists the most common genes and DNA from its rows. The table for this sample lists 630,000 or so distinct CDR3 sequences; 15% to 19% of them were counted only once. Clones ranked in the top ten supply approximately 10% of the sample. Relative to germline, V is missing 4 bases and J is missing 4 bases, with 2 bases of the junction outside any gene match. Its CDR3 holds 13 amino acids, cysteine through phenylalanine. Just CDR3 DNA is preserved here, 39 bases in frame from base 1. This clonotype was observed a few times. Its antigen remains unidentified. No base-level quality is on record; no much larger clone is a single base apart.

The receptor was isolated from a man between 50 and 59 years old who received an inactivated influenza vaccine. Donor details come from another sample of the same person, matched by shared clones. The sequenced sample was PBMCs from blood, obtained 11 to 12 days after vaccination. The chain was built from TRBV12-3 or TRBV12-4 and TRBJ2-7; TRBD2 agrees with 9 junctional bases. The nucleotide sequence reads TGTGCCAGCAGTTCCGCGGGGGGGTACGAGCAGTACTTC. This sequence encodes CASSSAGGYEQYF.